These T cell receptor beta chains were read from a single sample in a study of vaccination and CD4 T cells after COVID-19. Their recognized antigens are unknown. TCRdb called the PCR reads again in MiXCR, with one record for every CDR3 protein. The sample lists some 8,900 distinct CDR3 sequences, about 35% occurring once. The sequencing input was CD4+ T cells from blood, cultured in vitro. Every receptor here comes from a human donor in good health. Each CDR3 is given with its conserved first and last residue.

j_gene | v_gene | CDR3aa
TRBJ2-1 | TRBV14 | CASSQLDFSGQFF
TRBJ2-3 | TRBV7-8 | CASSPRGTLGDTQYF
TRBJ2-1 | TRBV6-5 | CASSLGLRLYNEQFF
TRBJ2-5 | TRBV6-2/TRBV6-3 | CASSYIETQYF
TRBJ1-5 | TRBV6-1 | CASSFGQGNQPQHF
TRBJ1-5 | TRBV20-1 | CSASPPGQPNQPQHF
TRBJ1-1 | TRBV28 | CASSVGTGSTEAFF
TRBJ1-5 | TRBV6-1 | CASRGQSQPQHF
TRBJ2-5 | TRBV7-2 | CASSTSGTETQYF
TRBJ2-1 | TRBV7-2 | CASSTRTGIHEQFF
TRBJ2-3 | TRBV5-4 | CASTRRGGGTDTQYF
TRBJ1-2 | TRBV6-1 | CASTRQGLGHGYTF
TRBJ1-2 | TRBV24-1 | CATSDGRYGYTF
TRBJ1-1 | TRBV19 | CASSIRGSSDTEAFF
TRBJ1-5 | TRBV10-2 | CASKGQGNQPQHF
TRBJ1-5 | TRBV19 | CASTEDDRTYQPQHF
TRBJ2-7 | TRBV5-6 | CASSRDRGGEQYF
TRBJ2-7 | TRBV6-2/TRBV6-3 | CASSYKDREYEQYF
TRBJ1-5 | TRBV6-2/TRBV6-3 | CASSPPAGWNGQPQHF
TRBJ1-2 | TRBV29-1 | CSGAGWGDYGYTF